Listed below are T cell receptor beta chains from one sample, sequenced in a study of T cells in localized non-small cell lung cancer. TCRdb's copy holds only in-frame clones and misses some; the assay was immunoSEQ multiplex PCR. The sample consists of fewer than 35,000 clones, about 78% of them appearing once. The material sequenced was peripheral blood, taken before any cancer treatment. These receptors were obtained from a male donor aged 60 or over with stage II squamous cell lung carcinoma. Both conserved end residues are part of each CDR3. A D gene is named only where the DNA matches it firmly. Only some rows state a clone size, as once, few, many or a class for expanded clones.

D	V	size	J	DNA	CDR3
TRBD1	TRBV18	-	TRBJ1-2	TGTGCCAGCTCACCGGTGGTGGGACAGGGGAACTATGGCTACACCTTC	CASSPVVGQGNYGYTF
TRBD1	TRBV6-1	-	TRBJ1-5	TGTGCCAGCAGCCAGGGGGCGCGGCAGCCCCAGCATTTT	CASSQGARQPQHF
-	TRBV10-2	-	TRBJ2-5	TGCGCCAGCAGTGAGAACTTCTTTAGGTACCAAGAGACCCAGTACTTC	CASSENFFRYQETQYF
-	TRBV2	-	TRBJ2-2	TGTGCCAGCAGGTTCCAGGGAGGGAACACCGGGGAGCTGTTTTTT	CASRFQGGNTGELFF
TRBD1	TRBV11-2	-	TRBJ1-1	TGTGCCAGCAGCTCCAGGGGGGGGACGAGCACTGAAGCTTTCTTT	CASSSRGGTSTEAFF
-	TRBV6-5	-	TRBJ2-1	TGTGCCAGCAGTCATCCGGGGCTGGCCCAGTTCTTC	CASSHPGLAQFF
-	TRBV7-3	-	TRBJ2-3	TGTGCCAGCAGCCCGTGGAGTTCGCCTAGACCAGATACGCAGTATTTT	CASSPWSSPRPDTQYF
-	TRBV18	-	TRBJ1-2	TGTGCCAGCTCACCAGAGGGGCAAGGCTACACCTTC	CASSPEGQGYTF
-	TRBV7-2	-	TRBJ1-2	TGTGCCAGCAGCCCATCGCCGGGGGAAGGTGGCTACACCTTC	CASSPSPGEGGYTF
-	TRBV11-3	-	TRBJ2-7	TGTGCCAGCAGCCCAAGACAAGGGGCAAACTACGAGCAGTACTTC	CASSPRQGANYEQYF
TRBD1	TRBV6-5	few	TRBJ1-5	TGTGCCAGCAGGCCAGGGGGCACCCCTAATCAGCCCCAGCATTTT	CASRPGGTPNQPQHF
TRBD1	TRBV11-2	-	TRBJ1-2	TGTGCCAGCAGCTTAGATAGGACAGGAGCTAACTATGGCTACACCTTC	CASSLDRTGANYGYTF
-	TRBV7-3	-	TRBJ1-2	TGTGCCAGCAGCCCTGGGGGAGGGTTTTCTGGCTACACCTTC	CASSPGGGFSGYTF
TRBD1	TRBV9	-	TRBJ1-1	TGTGCCAGCAGTGCACAGGGGCCGTCCTCTGAAGCTTTCTTT	CASSAQGPSSEAFF
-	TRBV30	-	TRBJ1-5	TGTGCCTGGACCGGGGGGCATAATCAGCCCCAGCATTTT	CAWTGGHNQPQHF
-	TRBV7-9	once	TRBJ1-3	TGTGCCAGCAGCTTTCGGTCGTCGGGCTCTGGAAACACCATATATTTT	CASSFRSSGSGNTIYF
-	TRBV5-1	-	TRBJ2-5	TGCGCCAGCAGCAGGGGGGACTGGCAAGAGACCCAGTACTTC	CASSRGDWQETQYF
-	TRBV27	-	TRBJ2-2	TGTGCCAGCAGTCCTACAACGTTGGGCCTGAACACCGGGGAGCTGTTTTTT	CASSPTTLGLNTGELFF
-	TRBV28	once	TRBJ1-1	TGTGCCAGCAGGATGAGTGGCACTGAAGCTTTCTTT	CASRMSGTEAFF
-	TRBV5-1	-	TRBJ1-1	TGCGCCAGCAGCCCGATAGTGAACACTGAAGCTTTCTTT	CASSPIVNTEAFF
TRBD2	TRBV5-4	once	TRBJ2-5	TGTGCCATTTCGAGTCGTAGCGGGGCCAAAGAGACCCAGTACTTC	CAISSRSGAKETQYF
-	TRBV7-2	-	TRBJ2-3	TGTGCCAGCAGCTTAGCGGTAGGCTACACAGATACGCAGTATTTT	CASSLAVGYTDTQYF